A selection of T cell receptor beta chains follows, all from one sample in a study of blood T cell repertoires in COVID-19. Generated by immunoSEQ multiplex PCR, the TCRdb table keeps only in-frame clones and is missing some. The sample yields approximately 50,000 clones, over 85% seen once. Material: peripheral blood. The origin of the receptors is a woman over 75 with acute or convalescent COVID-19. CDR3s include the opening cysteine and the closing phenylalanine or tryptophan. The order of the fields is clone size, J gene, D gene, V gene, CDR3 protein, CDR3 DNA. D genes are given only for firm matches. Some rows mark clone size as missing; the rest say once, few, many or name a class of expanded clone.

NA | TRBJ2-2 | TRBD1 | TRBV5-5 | CASSHPGQGSTGELFF | TGTGCCAGCAGCCACCCGGGACAGGGGTCCACCGGGGAGCTGTTTTTT
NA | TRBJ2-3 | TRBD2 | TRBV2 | CASSGTSGGSTDTQYF | TGTGCCAGCAGTGGGACTAGCGGGGGGAGCACAGATACGCAGTATTTT
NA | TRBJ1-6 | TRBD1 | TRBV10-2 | CASRPGGYNSPLHF | TGCGCCAGCAGACCAGGGGGATATAATTCACCCCTCCACTTT
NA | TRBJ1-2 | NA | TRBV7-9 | CASSRPEGGYGYTF | TGTGCCAGCAGCCGCCCAGAGGGGGGGTATGGCTACACCTTC
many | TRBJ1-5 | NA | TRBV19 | CASSPGGRPQHF | TGTGCCAGTTCCCCCGGTGGTCGGCCCCAGCATTTT
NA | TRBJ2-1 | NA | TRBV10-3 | CAISRGGLGTPHANEQFF | TGTGCCATCAGTAGGGGTGGTTTGGGGACACCACACGCAAATGAGCAGTTCTTC
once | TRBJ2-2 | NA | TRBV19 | CASRPGSRRNTGELFF | TGTGCCAGTAGACCCGGGTCAAGACGGAACACCGGGGAGCTGTTTTTT
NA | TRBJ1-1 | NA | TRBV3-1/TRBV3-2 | CASSQRSGDTEAFF | TGTGCCAGCAGCCAAAGGTCAGGGGACACTGAAGCTTTCTTT
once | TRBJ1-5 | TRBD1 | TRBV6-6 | CASSWGQGEQPQHF | TGTGCCAGCAGTTGGGGACAGGGAGAGCAGCCCCAGCATTTT
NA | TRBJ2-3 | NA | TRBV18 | CASSSRETDTQYF | TGTGCCAGCTCAAGCCGGGAGACAGATACGCAGTATTTT
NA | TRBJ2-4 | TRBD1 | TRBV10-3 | CAISQGGTGAKNIQYF | TGTGCCATCAGTCAAGGGGGGACAGGGGCCAAAAACATTCAGTACTTC
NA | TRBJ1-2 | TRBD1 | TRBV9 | CASSLRGQHYGYTF | TGTGCCAGCAGCCTCCGGGGACAGCACTATGGCTACACCTTC
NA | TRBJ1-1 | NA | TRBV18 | CASSPESHTEAFF | TGTGCCAGCTCACCAGAGTCTCACACTGAAGCTTTCTTT
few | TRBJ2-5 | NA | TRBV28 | CASSPPPGADQETQYF | TGTGCCAGCAGTCCTCCGCCAGGAGCGGACCAAGAGACCCAGTACTTC
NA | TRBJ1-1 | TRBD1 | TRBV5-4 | CASSSQGRNGEAFF | TGTGCCAGCAGCTCACAGGGGAGGAACGGTGAAGCTTTCTTT
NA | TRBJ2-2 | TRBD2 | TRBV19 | CATHRSGGLAGELFF | TGTGCCACACACAGGAGCGGGGGGCTCGCTGGGGAGCTGTTTTTT
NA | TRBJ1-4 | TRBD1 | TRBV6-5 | CASSYGTGRKLFF | TGTGCCAGCAGTTACGGGACAGGAAGAAAACTGTTTTTT
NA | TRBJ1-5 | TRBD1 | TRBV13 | CASSLGTGGNSNQPQHF | TGTGCCAGCAGCTTAGGGACAGGGGGCAACTCCAATCAGCCCCAGCATTTT
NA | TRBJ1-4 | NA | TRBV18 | CASSDGDEKLFF | TGTGCCAGCTCGGACGGGGATGAAAAACTGTTTTTT
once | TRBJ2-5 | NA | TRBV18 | CASSPGAAQETQYF | TGTGCCAGCTCACCAGGGGCTGCCCAAGAGACCCAGTACTTC
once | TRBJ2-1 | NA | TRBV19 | CASSMEVSSYNEQFF | TGTGCCAGTAGTATGGAGGTGAGCTCCTACAATGAGCAGTTCTTC
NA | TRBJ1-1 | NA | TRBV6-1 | CASSANRITMNTEAFF | TGTGCCAGCAGTGCCAACAGGATAACTATGAACACTGAAGCTTTCTTT
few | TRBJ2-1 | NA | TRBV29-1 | CSVELPGLGEQFF | TGCAGCGTTGAGCTTCCCGGGTTGGGTGAGCAGTTCTTC
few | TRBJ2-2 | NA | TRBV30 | CARLTVRSGELFF | TGTGCCCGATTGACAGTTCGGTCCGGGGAGCTGTTTTTT
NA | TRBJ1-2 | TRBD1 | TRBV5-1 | CASSLDRGNYGYTF | TGCGCCAGCAGCTTGGACAGGGGAAACTATGGCTACACCTTC
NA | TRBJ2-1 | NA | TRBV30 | CAWTSPPYNEQFF | TGTGCCTGGACAAGCCCCCCCTACAATGAGCAGTTCTTC
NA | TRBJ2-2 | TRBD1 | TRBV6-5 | CASSLTGAGTGELFF | TGTGCCAGCAGTCTGACAGGGGCTGGCACCGGGGAGCTGTTTTTT
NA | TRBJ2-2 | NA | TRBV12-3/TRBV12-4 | CASSLGLTGELFF | TGTGCCAGCAGTTTAGGTCTTACCGGGGAGCTGTTTTTT
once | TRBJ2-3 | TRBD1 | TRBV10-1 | CASSEPTSTGSGPTDTQYF | TGCGCCAGCAGTGAGCCGACCTCGACAGGGTCTGGGCCCACAGATACGCAGTATTTT
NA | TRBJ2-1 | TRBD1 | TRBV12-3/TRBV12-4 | CASRVGQNNEQFF | TGTGCCAGCAGGGTGGGACAGAACAATGAGCAGTTCTTC
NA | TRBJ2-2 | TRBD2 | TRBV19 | CASIPGGDTGELFF | TGTGCCAGTATTCCCGGGGGGGACACCGGGGAGCTGTTTTTT
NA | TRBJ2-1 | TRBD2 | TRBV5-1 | CASSISGRLGGEQFF | TGCGCCAGCAGCATCAGCGGGAGGCTTGGAGGTGAGCAGTTCTTC